The rows below give T cell receptor beta chains drawn from one sample of a study of blood T cell repertoires in COVID-19. The method was immunoSEQ multiplex PCR; TCRdb's version includes in-frame clones alone and lacks a portion of them. The sample carries about 440,000 clones, 80% to 95% recorded once. Sequencing was performed on PBMCs or T cells enriched from blood (not recorded which). The source of these receptors is a man younger than 35 who had recovered from COVID-19. Both conserved end residues are part of each CDR3. A D gene is named only where the DNA matches it firmly. Clone size is not always given. Where it is, it says once, few, many or a class for expanded clones.

TRBJ2-1,few,TRBD2,TRBV24-1,CATSPSGSGNEQFF,TGTGCCACCAGTCCGAGCGGGAGCGGCAATGAGCAGTTCTTC
TRBJ2-1,.,.,TRBV7-6,CASSLDGIGAYNEQFF,TGTGCCAGCAGCTTAGATGGGATAGGGGCCTACAATGAGCAGTTCTTC
TRBJ1-2,.,TRBD1,TRBV9,CASSVAARGLGYGYTF,TGTGCCAGCAGCGTAGCTGCCAGGGGGCTCGGCTATGGCTACACCTTC
TRBJ2-2,.,.,TRBV5-4,CASSLGGGTGELFF,TGTGCCAGCAGCTTGGGGGGAGGCACCGGGGAGCTGTTTTTT
TRBJ1-2,.,TRBD1,TRBV29-1,CSVPTGAYGYTF,TGCAGCGTGCCGACAGGGGCCTATGGCTACACCTTC
TRBJ1-2,.,.,TRBV18,CASSPPGTDLGYTF,TGTGCCAGCTCACCACCGGGTACCGACTTGGGCTACACCTTC
TRBJ1-1,few,.,TRBV2,CASSFGMNTEAFF,TGTGCCAGCAGTTTTGGCATGAACACTGAAGCTTTCTTT
TRBJ1-2,.,.,TRBV6-5,CASDQGYGYTF,TGTGCCAGCGATCAGGGGTATGGCTACACCTTC
TRBJ2-2,.,.,TRBV7-2,CASSLEGGGELFF,TGTGCCAGCAGCTTAGAAGGCGGCGGGGAGCTGTTTTTT
TRBJ2-3,.,TRBD2,TRBV5-4,CASSSRTSGGLTDTQYF,TGTGCCAGCAGCTCCCGGACTAGCGGGGGGCTTACAGATACGCAGTATTTT
TRBJ1-1,.,.,TRBV4-1,CASSQEAPGLNTEAFF,TGCGCCAGCAGCCAAGAAGCTCCGGGGTTGAACACTGAAGCTTTCTTT
TRBJ2-7,.,TRBD1,TRBV5-1,CASSSATGGLYEQYF,TGCGCCAGCAGCTCAGCCACAGGGGGCTTGTACGAGCAGTACTTC
TRBJ1-1,.,TRBD1,TRBV20-1,CSASQPRGLGTEAFF,TGCAGTGCTAGTCAGCCCAGGGGGCTCGGCACTGAAGCTTTCTTT
TRBJ2-7,.,.,TRBV6-5,CASSSGTLLSYEQYF,TGTGCCAGCAGCTCCGGGACACTCCTCTCCTACGAGCAGTACTTC
TRBJ1-2,.,TRBD1,TRBV6-5,CASSFLDRVNYGYTF,TGTGCCAGCAGCTTTCTGGACAGGGTTAACTATGGCTACACCTTC
TRBJ1-1,many,.,TRBV5-8,CASVPWGVWIRTEAFF,TGTGCCAGCGTCCCCTGGGGGGTCTGGATTAGGACTGAAGCTTTCTTT
TRBJ2-7,.,TRBD1,TRBV9,CASSVGQGAYEQYF,TGTGCCAGCAGCGTCGGACAGGGGGCCTACGAGCAGTACTTC
TRBJ2-1,once,TRBD2,TRBV30,CAWTPTSGRNNEQFF,TGTGCCTGGACCCCAACTAGCGGAAGAAACAATGAGCAGTTCTTC
TRBJ2-1,.,TRBD2,TRBV25-1,CASGMGGASEQFF,TGTGCCAGCGGGATGGGAGGGGCTTCCGAGCAGTTCTTC
TRBJ1-5,.,.,TRBV27,CASRRTSWQPQHF,TGTGCCAGCCGGAGGACTAGTTGGCAGCCCCAGCATTTT
TRBJ2-3,.,.,TRBV24-1,CATSDSLDRRADTQYF,TGTGCCACCAGTGACTCACTTGACAGGCGGGCAGATACGCAGTATTTT
TRBJ2-5,.,TRBD2,TRBV18,CASSRWTRGRETQYF,TGTGCCAGCTCACGATGGACTAGAGGGCGGGAGACCCAGTACTTC
TRBJ2-7,.,TRBD1,TRBV7-8,CASSPGQVSYEQYF,TGTGCCAGCAGCCCCGGACAGGTCTCCTACGAGCAGTACTTC
TRBJ1-4,.,TRBD1,TRBV29-1,CSGGTGGKKLFF,TGCAGCGGGGGGACAGGGGGCAAAAAACTGTTTTTT